The text below deals with one TCR beta chain. Antigen specificity is unknown. The CDR3 consists of 14 residues. Per germline, CDR1 SGHAT and CDR2 FQNNGV. The data stem from a study of radiotherapy plus CTLA-4 blockade in lung cancer. Overall study results and limits: Radiotherapy was combined with ipilimumab, and tumor-derived TCR clones then expanded in blood. With interferon-beta, early dynamics of blood T cell clones were reported to best predict response.

The table came from immunoSEQ multiplex PCR; TCRdb's copy has only in-frame clones and leaves some out. The sample holds about 14,000 clones; roughly 86% are singletons and the top ten take under 15%. The chain joins TRBV11-2 to TRBJ2-5; D is ambiguous. The end of the DNA is better explained by TRBJ2-7, so the J call may be wrong. The clonotype comes from a human donor with non-small cell lung cancer that progressed on radiotherapy plus ipilimumab. Some clones in this sample may be carry-over from other donors' samples. The sample here was peripheral blood, taken from a patient treated with radiotherapy plus ipilimumab. The CDR3, as DNA: TGTGCCAGCAGCTTAAGTCCGGGTTTAAACGAGCAGTACTTC. This encodes CASSLSPGLNEQYF.